A selection of T cell receptor beta chains follows, all from one sample in a study of T cell responses to AZD1222 COVID-19 vaccine. The table came from immunoSEQ multiplex PCR; TCRdb's copy has only in-frame clones and leaves some out. Of nearly 55,000 clones in the sample, approximately 88% were seen once. The sample consisted of peripheral blood, taken 28 days after the second AZD1222 dose. Receptors were obtained from an adult who received the AZD1222 COVID-19 vaccine. Each CDR3 is given with its conserved first and last residue.

v_gene	CDR3aa
TRBV6-5	CASSYRQMNTGELFF
TRBV4-1	CASSQDRGQGTEAFF
TRBV6-5	CASKTSRGGYEQYF
TRBV19	CASKDRGFSDQPQHF
TRBV5-6	CASSADRAANPTYEQYF
TRBV21-1	CASSWGSGSKVGELFF
TRBV15	CATSRDLGGQYF
TRBV11-3	CASSLRDRAYEQYF
TRBV19	CASSMGPSGPYSNQPQHF
TRBV24-1	CATSEDGVNYEQYF
TRBV3-1/TRBV3-2	CASSQEDFSYNEQFF
TRBV9	CASSPNSILPYEQYF
TRBV2	CASKLGGEQYF
TRBV5-3	CARSNRDSGNTIYF
TRBV18	CASSPPYSQETQYF
TRBV11-3	CASSLHGNTQYF
TRBV5-1	CASSTRLAGGPSGANVLTF
TRBV19	CASSGTSTQETQYF
TRBV5-1	CASSLSLNTEAFF
TRBV7-8	CASYIVGGLVNTQYF
TRBV2	CASSEGQDYGYTF